This TCR beta chain was captured by sequencing in a study of cytomegalovirus exposure and HLA in healthy donors. The wider study: Early released data had tens of millions of unique TCRs, all coming from HLA-typed donors. Overall study results and limits: It was reported that TCR beta sequences correctly inferred the HLA-A and HLA-B alleles for most subjects.

A note on this clone: What it binds is unknown.

The primer mix had 60 Vbeta and 13 Jbeta primers. The data were produced by immunoSEQ multiplex PCR, yet TCRdb's version contains in-frame clones alone and is incomplete. The data contain about 72,000 clones, about 81% of them singletons. CDR1 and CDR2 (germline): LNHDA, SQIVND (reference sequence). J gave up 5 bases and V 3 bases, and 8 bases lay outside the gene matches. CDR3 length: 16 residues. This clonotype originated in a human donor in good health. Source material: PBMCs. The chain recombines TRBV19 with TRBJ1-5; 9 nucleotides agree with TRBD1. The CDR3 coding sequence is TGTGCCAGTAGTATCTCGTCGGGACAGGGACATCAGCCCCAGCATTTT. Amino acids: CASSISSGQGHQPQHF.